A selection of T cell receptor beta chains follows, all from one sample in a study of blood T cell repertoires in COVID-19. Sequencing used immunoSEQ multiplex PCR; TCRdb keeps in-frame clones, though not all of them. Of 300,000 to 400,000 clones listed, 70% to 90% are singletons. The sequenced material came from peripheral blood. The receptors were gathered from a human donor in a cohort sampled during active COVID-19. The CDR3 runs from the conserved cysteine through the conserved F or W. Each record gives: J gene, V gene, D gene, clone size, CDR3 DNA, CDR3 protein. The D gene is left open where the match is weak. Size values are once, few and many counts, or a class for expanded clones, and some rows have none.

TRBJ2-7	TRBV11-2	NA	NA	TGTGCCAGCAGCTTAGATACGGGATCGGGGCAGTACTTC	CASSLDTGSGQYF
TRBJ2-3	TRBV9	NA	NA	TGTGCCAGCATCCCCTGGGAGGGGGAGATTCTAGATACGCAGTATTTT	CASIPWEGEILDTQYF
TRBJ2-2	TRBV3-1/TRBV3-2	TRBD2	NA	TGTGCCAGCAGCCGCCGGACTAGTAAGGCCGGGGAGCTGTTTTTT	CASSRRTSKAGELFF
TRBJ2-7	TRBV27	NA	few	TGTGCCAGCAGTTTCAGAGGGATCGTGGACGAGCAGTACTTC	CASSFRGIVDEQYF
TRBJ2-7	TRBV10-2	NA	NA	TGCGCCAGCAGTGAGTCGACGGAGAGCTCCTACGAGCAGTACTTC	CASSESTESSYEQYF
TRBJ2-7	TRBV2	TRBD2	NA	TGTGCCAGCAAGTTTGGGGGGTTAGCGGGGAGCTCCTACGAGCAGTACTTC	CASKFGGLAGSSYEQYF
TRBJ2-1	TRBV19	TRBD2	NA	TGTGCCAGCCAGTCAAAGCGGGAGGGCTTCAATGAGCAGTTCTTC	CASQSKREGFNEQFF
TRBJ1-2	TRBV2	TRBD1	NA	TGTGCCAGCAGTGGACAGGGGGTAGGTGGCTACACCTTC	CASSGQGVGGYTF
TRBJ2-2	TRBV10-3	NA	NA	TGTGCCATCAGTGAGTCGTTATTCGAAGGGGCCGGGGAGCTGTTTTTT	CAISESLFEGAGELFF
TRBJ2-5	TRBV15	NA	NA	TGTGCCACCAGCAGAGGAAACAGCCAAGAGACCCAGTACTTC	CATSRGNSQETQYF
TRBJ2-5	TRBV13	NA	NA	TGTGCCAGCAGCTTCGAGCCAAGGGGGGAGACCCAGTACTTC	CASSFEPRGETQYF
TRBJ2-2	TRBV21-1	NA	NA	TGTGCCAGCAGCAATCAGGGGGCGGGCGGGGAGCTGTTTTTT	CASSNQGAGGELFF
TRBJ1-6	TRBV5-5	TRBD1	NA	TGTGCCAGCAGCTCCGGGACAGGGGATTCACCCCTCCACTTT	CASSSGTGDSPLHF
TRBJ1-2	TRBV25-1	NA	NA	TGTGCCAGCAGTTTAGCTAACTATGGCTACACCTTC	CASSLANYGYTF